This T cell receptor beta chain appears in the sequencing data of a study of blood T cell repertoires in COVID-19. Method: immunoSEQ multiplex PCR; TCRdb's copy keeps in-frame clones and lacks some. This sample carries around 160,000 clones, approximately 91% of them seen once, and the ten largest clones take around 2.1%. Per germline, CDR1 LGHNA and CDR2 YNFKEQ. CDR3 length: 17 residues. J was trimmed by 0 bases and V by 1 base; bases with no gene match: 5. What was sequenced was peripheral blood. The J gene is TRBJ2-1, the V gene TRBV4-2; 8 bases line up with TRBD2. The source is a young man with acute or convalescent COVID-19. The CDR3 nucleotides read TGTGCCAGCAGCCAAGGCCGCGGGGGGAGCTCCTACAATGAGCAGTTCTTC. Residues: CASSQGRGGSSYNEQFF.